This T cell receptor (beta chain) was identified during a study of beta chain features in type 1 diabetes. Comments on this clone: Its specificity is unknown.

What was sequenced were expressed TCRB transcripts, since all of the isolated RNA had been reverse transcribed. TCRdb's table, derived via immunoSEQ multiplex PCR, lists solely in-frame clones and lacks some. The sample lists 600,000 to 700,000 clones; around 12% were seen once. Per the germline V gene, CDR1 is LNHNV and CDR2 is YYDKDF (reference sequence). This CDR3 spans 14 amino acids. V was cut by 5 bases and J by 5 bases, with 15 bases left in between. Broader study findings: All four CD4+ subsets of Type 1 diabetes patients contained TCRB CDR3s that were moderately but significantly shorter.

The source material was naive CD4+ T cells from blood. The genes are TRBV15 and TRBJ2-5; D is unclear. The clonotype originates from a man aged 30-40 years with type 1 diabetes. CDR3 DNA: TGTGCCACCAGCTCAGCAGGTGGACCCGAGACCCAGTACTTC. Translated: CATSSAGGPETQYF.